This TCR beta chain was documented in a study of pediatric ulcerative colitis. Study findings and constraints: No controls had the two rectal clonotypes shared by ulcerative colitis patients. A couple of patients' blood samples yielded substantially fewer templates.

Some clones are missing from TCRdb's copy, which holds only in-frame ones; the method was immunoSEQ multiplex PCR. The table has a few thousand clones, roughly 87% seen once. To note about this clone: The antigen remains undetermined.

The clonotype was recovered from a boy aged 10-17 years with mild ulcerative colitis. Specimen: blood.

In DNA, the CDR3 is TGTGCCATCAGTGAGTCTCTAGCGGGAATACAAGAGACCCAGTACTTC. Translating gives CAISESLAGIQETQYF. This chain uses TRBV10-3 with TRBJ2-5; 9 bases are shared with TRBD2. Germline V lookup: CDR1 ENHRY, CDR2 SYGVKD. This CDR3 contains 16 residues. J lost 2 bases, V lost 0 bases, and 4 bases had no gene match.